The 17 T cell receptor beta chains presented below share a single source sample, sequenced in a study of monozygotic twins with inflammatory bowel disease. TCRdb reprocessed the 5' RACE reads and reports one entry per CDR3 protein, with no DNA. The table for this sample gives some 440,000 distinct CDR3 sequences. Specimen: blood. Receptor source: a human donor with ulcerative colitis or Crohn's disease, or a healthy co-twin of an affected twin (not recorded which).

This sequence joins TRBV5-8 and TRBJ1-4; lacking DNA, the TRBD1 call made by TCRdb goes unchecked. This CDR3 is 16 amino acids long. Germline CDR1 is SGHTS and CDR2 is YDEGEE. The CDR3 here is CASSQETGLVNEKLFF.

The V and J genes are TRBV12-3 or TRBV12-4 and TRBJ2-3. The CDR3 spans 15 residues. The CDR3 region is CASSFNAASTDTQYF.

This chain links TRBV5-6 with TRBJ1-6; no DNA is available, so the TRBD1 call from TCRdb remains unchecked. Germline values: CDR1 SGHDT, CDR2 YYEEEE. CDR3 size: 17 residues. The CDR3 is CASSFGTGIPNNSPLHF.

This chain joins TRBV24-1 and TRBJ2-7. Looked up from germline, CDR1 is KGHDR and CDR2 is SFDVKD. There are 11 residues in the CDR3. The CDR3: CATRGSDEQYF.

CDR3 loop: CASSSVDRTSTDTQYF. The V and J genes are TRBV28 and TRBJ2-3. CDR3 length: 16 amino acids. CDR1 is MDHEN, CDR2 SYDVKM, per germline.

The rearrangement joins TRBV7-2 to TRBJ1-2. The CDR3 runs 13 residues. Germline-derived CDR1 and CDR2 are SGHTA and FQGNSA. CDR3 region: CASSLESNYGYTF.

This chain connects TRBV20-1 to TRBJ2-7; lacking DNA, the TRBD2 call made by TCRdb goes unchecked. CDR1 and CDR2 from the germline V gene are DFQATT and SNEGSKA (reference sequence). The CDR3 totals 14 residues. The CDR3 sequence is CSAALASPFYEQYF.

This chain uses TRBV7-8 with TRBJ2-3; TCRdb's D call, TRBD1, is unchecked because there is no DNA. The CDR3 loop spans 17 amino acids. Germline V CDR1 and CDR2: SGHVS, FQNEAQ. CDR3 sequence reads: CASSPRGEQRFTDTQYF.

The V and J genes are TRBV18 and TRBJ2-3; TCRdb indicates TRBD1, and absent DNA this call remains unverified. There are 14 residues in the CDR3. Germline CDR1 KGHSH, CDR2 LQKENI. CDR3 region: CASSRGQDTDTQYF.

This chain connects TRBV5-1 to TRBJ2-1; TCRdb selects TRBD1, and the lack of DNA leaves this call unchecked. The CDR3 loop spans 14 amino acids. Per the germline V gene, CDR1 is SGHRS and CDR2 is YFSETQ. This CDR3 reads CASNGQGEVDEQFF.

The V gene is TRBV2, the J gene TRBJ1-6; TCRdb proposes TRBD1, but this gene call is untestable without DNA. This CDR3 contains 14 residues. Germline assignment: CDR1 SNHLY and CDR2 FYNNEI. This chain's CDR3 is CAGKGTGGPLPLHF. Based on the CDR3 plus reference TRBV2 and TRBJ1-6, the full variable domain is EPEVTQTPSHQVTQMGQEVILRCVPISNHLYFYWYRQILGQKVEFLVSFYNNEISEKSEIFDDQFSVERPDGSNFTLKIRSTKLEDSAMYFCAGKGTGGPLPLHFGNGTRLTVT.

The chain combines TRBV14 with TRBJ1-1. The V gene's germline CDR1 is SGHDN and CDR2 FVKESK. The CDR3 runs 16 residues. CDR3 in amino acids: CASSQDLGQVNTEAFF. Full variable domain (missing parts from reference TRBV14 and TRBJ1-1): EAGVTQFPSHSVIEKGQTVTLRCDPISGHDNLYWYRRVMGKEIKFLLHFVKESKQDESGMPNNRFLAERTGGTYSTLKVQPAELEDSGVYFCASSQDLGQVNTEAFFGQGTRLTVV.

The chain couples TRBV7-9 to TRBJ2-2; TCRdb selects TRBD1, and the lack of DNA leaves this call unchecked. This CDR3 spans 17 amino acids. Germline V lookup: CDR1 SEHNR, CDR2 FQNEAQ (reference sequence). The CDR3: CASSLGGQDLNTGELFF.

The chain uses TRBV3-1 and TRBJ2-5; TCRdb proposes TRBD2, but this gene call is untestable without DNA. CDR3 size: 12 residues. Germline assignment: CDR1 LGHDT and CDR2 YNNKEL (reference sequence). This chain's CDR3 is CASSQRGVTQYF.

CDR3 sequence reads: CASSLAGPATDTQYF. V is TRBV7-2 and J is TRBJ2-3. Germline V gene data show CDR1 as SGHTA and CDR2 as FQGNSA. The CDR3 runs to 15 residues.

The gene calls are TRBV27 and TRBJ2-7. Germline CDR1 reads MNHEY; CDR2 reads SMNVEV (reference sequence). The CDR3 is made up of 11 amino acids. CDR3 amino acids: CASREKYEQYF.

This rearrangement joins TRBV15 to TRBJ1-1. The CDR3 covers 14 residues. Germline-derived CDR1 and CDR2 are LNHNV and YYDKDF (reference sequence). CDR3 protein: CATSRDRKDTEAFF.